The rows below give T cell receptor beta chains drawn from one sample of a study of shared clonotypes between healthy human individuals. Generated by immunoSEQ multiplex PCR, the TCRdb table keeps only in-frame clones and is missing some. The sample holds about 610,000 clones, 96% seen once. The specimen sequenced was naive CD8+ T cells sorted from blood. These receptors all stem from a woman aged 25 to 39 in good health. Each CDR3 is given with its conserved first and last residue. The D gene is left open where the match is weak. Size is stated for part of the rows, as once, few or many counts, or as a class when the clone is expanded.

abundance	j_gene	d_gene	v_gene	CDR3nt	CDR3aa
.	TRBJ1-4	.	TRBV7-8	TGTGCCAGCAGCTTACCCCCCGAGGGGTCCCTAAATGAAAAACTGTTTTTT	CASSLPPEGSLNEKLFF
.	TRBJ1-4	TRBD1	TRBV6-6	TGTGCCAGCAGATCGGGACAGTCAAATGAAAAACTGTTTTTT	CASRSGQSNEKLFF
.	TRBJ2-2	.	TRBV6-5	TGTGCCAGCCAAGAAAGCGGTTCGAACACCGGGGAGCTGTTTTTT	CASQESGSNTGELFF
.	TRBJ2-1	TRBD2	TRBV7-9	TGTGCCAGCAGCGAGGGACTAGCGGGAGAATTCTTC	CASSEGLAGEFF
.	TRBJ2-7	.	TRBV27	TGTGCCAGCAGTTTAGGGCAGCCCTCCTACGAGCAGTACTTC	CASSLGQPSYEQYF
.	TRBJ1-1	.	TRBV28	TGTGCCAGCAGTTTAACAGGGTCGAACACTGAAGCTTTCTTT	CASSLTGSNTEAFF
.	TRBJ1-1	TRBD1	TRBV5-6	TGTGCCAGCAGCTTTAGGATTGGCACAGGGGCACCGAACACTGAAGCTTTCTTT	CASSFRIGTGAPNTEAFF
.	TRBJ2-7	.	TRBV10-3	TGTGCCATCAGGGTATCAGACGGGACCTACGAGCAGTACTTC	CAIRVSDGTYEQYF
.	TRBJ1-1	TRBD1	TRBV25-1	TGTGCCAGCAGTGCACAGGGGGCGAACACTGAAGCTTTCTTT	CASSAQGANTEAFF
.	TRBJ2-2	.	TRBV19	TGTGCCAGCTTCCGCACCGGGGAGCTGTTTTTT	CASFRTGELFF
.	TRBJ2-7	.	TRBV7-9	TGTGCCAGCAGCTCTACCAGGTACGAGCAGTACTTC	CASSSTRYEQYF
.	TRBJ2-1	TRBD2	TRBV7-8	TGTGCCAGCAGCTTAATTAGCGGGAGCCATGAGCAGTTCTTC	CASSLISGSHEQFF
.	TRBJ2-2	TRBD2	TRBV4-1	TGCGCCAGCAGCCAAGATTACAGGCTAGCGGGGAACACCGGGGAGCTGTTTTTT	CASSQDYRLAGNTGELFF
once	TRBJ2-1	.	TRBV28	TGTGCCAGCAGTTTCGGCCCGGGCGCTGAGCAGTTCTTC	CASSFGPGAEQFF
.	TRBJ2-5	TRBD1	TRBV5-8	TGTGCCAGCAGCTTGGGGACAAGGGACAGTGAGACCCAGTACTTC	CASSLGTRDSETQYF
.	TRBJ1-4	.	TRBV6-1	TGTGCCAGCAGTGAATTTTGGGAGCCTAATGAAAAACTGTTTTTT	CASSEFWEPNEKLFF
.	TRBJ2-2	.	TRBV30	TGTGCCAGTGGAGTCGGTCGTGGGGAGCTGTTTTTT	CASGVGRGELFF
.	TRBJ2-2	.	TRBV11-2	TGTGCCAGCAGCTTATTCAGGGAGAACACCGGGGAGCTGTTTTTT	CASSLFRENTGELFF
.	TRBJ2-7	TRBD2	TRBV5-6	TGTGCCAGCAGCTTTTTGACTAGCGGTTTCTACGAGCAGTACTTC	CASSFLTSGFYEQYF
.	TRBJ2-7	.	TRBV28	TGTGCCAGCAGCCCACCTCTACGCGAGCAGTACTTC	CASSPPLREQYF
.	TRBJ1-1	TRBD1	TRBV27	TGTGCCAGCAGTTACCTCAGCAGGGGGCAAACTGAAGCTTTCTTT	CASSYLSRGQTEAFF
.	TRBJ2-1	.	TRBV28	TGTGCCAGCAGTTGGGGCAATGAGCAGTTCTTC	CASSWGNEQFF
.	TRBJ2-5	.	TRBV4-1	TGCGCCAGCAGCCAAGATTGGGAGGAGACCCAGTACTTC	CASSQDWEETQYF
.	TRBJ2-1	.	TRBV9	TGTGCCAGCAGCGGGAGGGAAGGCGAGCAGTTCTTC	CASSGREGEQFF
.	TRBJ2-2	TRBD2	TRBV19	TGTGCCAGTAGCCTTTGGACTAGCGGGAGGGCTACTTTTCCCGGGGAGCTGTTTTTT	CASSLWTSGRATFPGELFF
.	TRBJ2-3	TRBD1	TRBV2	TGTGCCAGCAGTGAAGTGGACAGGGTTTTCACAGATACGCAGTATTTT	CASSEVDRVFTDTQYF
.	TRBJ1-2	.	TRBV27	TGTGCCAGCAGTTTAAGAGGGGTTGACTATGGCTACACCTTC	CASSLRGVDYGYTF
.	TRBJ2-7	TRBD1	TRBV5-8	TGTGCCAGCAGCTTGGGACAGGGGATATTCGAGCAGTACTTC	CASSLGQGIFEQYF
.	TRBJ2-7	TRBD2	TRBV5-6	TGTGCCAGCAGCCGAGGACTAGTATACGAGCAGTACTTC	CASSRGLVYEQYF
.	TRBJ1-3	.	TRBV6-1	TGTGCCAGCAGTGGGCAAGAAAACATCATATATTTT	CASSGQENIIYF
.	TRBJ1-4	.	TRBV5-6	TGTGCCAGCAGCTTTTATGGTGCCGAGGGCGAAAAACTGTTTTTT	CASSFYGAEGEKLFF
.	TRBJ2-5	.	TRBV6-5	TGTGCCAGCAGTTACGAAAGGGGCCCCCAAGAGACCCAGTACTTC	CASSYERGPQETQYF
.	TRBJ2-7	.	TRBV28	TGTGCCAGCACCCAACCGGGGATAAACAGGGTCCACGAGCAGTACTTC	CASTQPGINRVHEQYF
.	TRBJ2-7	TRBD1	TRBV5-4	TGTGCCAGCAGCTTTTGGGGACAGCCCTACGAGCAGTACTTC	CASSFWGQPYEQYF
once	TRBJ2-7	TRBD2	TRBV19	TGTGCCAGTAGTTTGGGGACTAGCGGGATCTCCGAGCAGTACTTC	CASSLGTSGISEQYF
.	TRBJ1-5	TRBD1	TRBV27	TGTGCCAGCAGTCCCCGGACAGGGGTAGATCAGCCCCAGCATTTT	CASSPRTGVDQPQHF
.	TRBJ2-1	TRBD2	TRBV27	TGTGCCAGCAGGACCGACGGGACTAGCGGGAGTAATGAGCAGTTCTTC	CASRTDGTSGSNEQFF
.	TRBJ1-6	.	TRBV27	TGTGCCAGCAGCCGGGCGACTGCTTCCTATAATTCACCCCTCCACTTT	CASSRATASYNSPLHF
.	TRBJ1-5	TRBD1	TRBV28	TGTGCCCACCACCCTGACAGGGGATATCAGCCCCAGCATTTT	CAHHPDRGYQPQHF
.	TRBJ2-7	TRBD1	TRBV27	TGTGCCAGCAGTTTAGGGGCCGGGACAGATAACTACGAGCAGTACTTC	CASSLGAGTDNYEQYF
.	TRBJ2-1	TRBD2	TRBV5-1	TGCGCCAGCAGCTTGCTGTTAGCGGGAGCCCACTCCTACAATGAGCAGTTCTTC	CASSLLLAGAHSYNEQFF
.	TRBJ2-1	.	TRBV9	TGTGCCAGCAGCGACCCCCGGAGCGAATACTCCTACAATGAGCAGTTCTTC	CASSDPRSEYSYNEQFF
.	TRBJ2-5	.	TRBV7-9	TGTGCCAGCAGCCTGACCACTATAGGACAGTCGAGGGAGACCCAGTACTTC	CASSLTTIGQSRETQYF
.	TRBJ1-1	TRBD1	TRBV10-1	TGCGCCAGCACTGCAGGGGGCACTGAAGCTTTCTTT	CASTAGGTEAFF
.	TRBJ2-7	TRBD2	TRBV19	TGTGCCAGTAGTTTCACTAGCGGTTCATACGAGCAGTACTTC	CASSFTSGSYEQYF
.	TRBJ2-3	.	TRBV28	TGTGCCAGCAGTCAAGAGCAGATGGTGGAGGCTTGGACAGATACGCAGTATTTT	CASSQEQMVEAWTDTQYF
.	TRBJ2-7	TRBD1	TRBV6-5	TGTGCCAGCAGCTCCGTCCCGGGACAGGGCTACGAGCAGTACTTC	CASSSVPGQGYEQYF
.	TRBJ2-3	.	TRBV6-1	TGTGCCAGCAGTGATGGGACCGCGGCCGGGGATACGCAGTATTTT	CASSDGTAAGDTQYF
.	TRBJ2-7	TRBD2	TRBV7-8	TGTGCCAGCAACCCTGAAACTAGCGGAGGTTACGAGCAGTACTTC	CASNPETSGGYEQYF
.	TRBJ2-7	.	TRBV23-1	TGCGCCAGCCCGGGACCGCCCGGGTACGAGCAGTACTTC	CASPGPPGYEQYF
.	TRBJ2-2	TRBD1	TRBV28	TGTGCCAGCAGTCCTACAGGGGGCGCGATAGGGGAGCTGTTTTTT	CASSPTGGAIGELFF
.	TRBJ1-1	.	TRBV5-6	TGTGCCAGCAGCTTGGTACCTGGTTGGGCAGCTCTCACTGAAGCTTTCTTT	CASSLVPGWAALTEAFF
once	TRBJ2-7	TRBD1	TRBV9	TGTGCCAGCAGCGAGGGACAGGCGAGCTCCTACGAGCAGTACTTC	CASSEGQASSYEQYF
.	TRBJ2-1	TRBD2	TRBV19	TGTGCCAGTAGTATCCTACTAGCGGGAGATCACAATGAGCAGTTCTTC	CASSILLAGDHNEQFF